This T cell receptor beta chain was captured in a study of shared clonotypes between healthy human individuals. Study observations and caveats: Since donors were few, the genetic and exposure-history diversity represented was limited.

Turning to this clone: Its cognate antigen is unknown.

V was clipped by 7 bases and J by 0 bases; unmatched bases: 2. Looked up from germline, CDR1 is MNHEY and CDR2 is SVGAGI. The CDR3 length is 13 residues. The authors distributed each subset's genomic DNA evenly over several immunoSEQ plates. Here immunoSEQ multiplex PCR was the method, and the copy in TCRdb shows in-frame clones only, minus some. Of approximately 470,000 clones in the sample, 65% to 85% were seen once. HIV-negative, healthy adults without recent acute infections or vaccinations were the donors. This chain uses TRBV6-5 with TRBJ2-7; 8 bases match TRBD2. This receptor was identified in a woman between 35 and 50 years old in good health. Some clones in this sample may be carry-over from other donors' samples. The specimen sequenced was PBMCs. For the CDR3, the DNA is TGTGCCAGCAAGCGGGAGAGCTCCTACGAGCAGTACTTC. This sequence encodes CASKRESSYEQYF.